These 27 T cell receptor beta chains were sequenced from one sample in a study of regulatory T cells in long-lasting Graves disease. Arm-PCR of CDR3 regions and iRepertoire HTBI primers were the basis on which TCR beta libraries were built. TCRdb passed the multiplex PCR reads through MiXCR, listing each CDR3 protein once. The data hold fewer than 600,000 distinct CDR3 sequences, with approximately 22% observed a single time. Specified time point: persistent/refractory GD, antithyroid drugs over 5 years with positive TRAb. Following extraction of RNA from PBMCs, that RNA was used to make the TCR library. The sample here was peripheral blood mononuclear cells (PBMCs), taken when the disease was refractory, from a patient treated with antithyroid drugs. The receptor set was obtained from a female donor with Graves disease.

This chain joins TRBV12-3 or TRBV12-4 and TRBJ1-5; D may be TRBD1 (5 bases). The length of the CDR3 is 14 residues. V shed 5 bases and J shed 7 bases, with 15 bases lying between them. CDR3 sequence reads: CASSEAGDLQPQHF. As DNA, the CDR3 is TGTGCCAGCAGTGAGGCCGGGGACCTGCAGCCCCAGCATTTT.

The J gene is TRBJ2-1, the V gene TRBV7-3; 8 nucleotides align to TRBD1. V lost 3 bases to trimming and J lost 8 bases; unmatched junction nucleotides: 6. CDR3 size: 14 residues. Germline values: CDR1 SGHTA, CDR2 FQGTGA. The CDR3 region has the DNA TGTGCCAGCAGCTTGGGACAGGCTAACGATGAGCAGTTCTTC. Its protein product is CASSLGQANDEQFF.

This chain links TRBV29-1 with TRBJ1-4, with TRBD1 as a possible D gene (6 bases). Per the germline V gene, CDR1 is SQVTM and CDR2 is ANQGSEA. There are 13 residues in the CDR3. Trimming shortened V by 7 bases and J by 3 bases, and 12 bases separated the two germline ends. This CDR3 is CSGGGAPNEKLFF. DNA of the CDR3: TGCAGCGGGGGGGGGGCCCCTAATGAAAAACTGTTTTTT.

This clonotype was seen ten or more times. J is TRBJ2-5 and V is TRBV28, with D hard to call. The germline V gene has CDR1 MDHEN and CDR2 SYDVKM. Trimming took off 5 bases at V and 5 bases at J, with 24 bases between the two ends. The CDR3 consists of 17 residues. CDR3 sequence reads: CASSPERVGSVSETQYF. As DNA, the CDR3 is TGTGCCAGCAGTCCAGAGAGAGTCGGGTCCGTTTCTGAGACCCAGTACTTC.

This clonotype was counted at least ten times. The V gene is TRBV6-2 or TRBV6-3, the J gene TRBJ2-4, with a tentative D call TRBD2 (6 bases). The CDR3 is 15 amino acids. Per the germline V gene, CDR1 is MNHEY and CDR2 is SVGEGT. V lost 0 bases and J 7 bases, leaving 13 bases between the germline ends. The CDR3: CASSYSRSGVNIQYF. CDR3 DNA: TGTGCCAGCAGTTACTCCCGGTCGGGGGTTAACATTCAGTACTTC.

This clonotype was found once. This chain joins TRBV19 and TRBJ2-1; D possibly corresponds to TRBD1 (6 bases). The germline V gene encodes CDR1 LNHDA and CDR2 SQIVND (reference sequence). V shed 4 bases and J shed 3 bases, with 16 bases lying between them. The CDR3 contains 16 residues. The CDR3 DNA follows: TGTGCCAGTAGTAGACCTCGGGACACCATCTACAATGAGCAGTTCTTC. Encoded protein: CASSRPRDTIYNEQFF.

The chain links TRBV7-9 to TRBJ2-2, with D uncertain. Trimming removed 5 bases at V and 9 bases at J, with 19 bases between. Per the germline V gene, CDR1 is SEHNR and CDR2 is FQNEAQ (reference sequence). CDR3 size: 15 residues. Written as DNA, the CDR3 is TGTGCCAGCAGCCCCGACCGTAGCTGGCCCCGGGAGCTGTTTTTT. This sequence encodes CASSPDRSWPRELFF.

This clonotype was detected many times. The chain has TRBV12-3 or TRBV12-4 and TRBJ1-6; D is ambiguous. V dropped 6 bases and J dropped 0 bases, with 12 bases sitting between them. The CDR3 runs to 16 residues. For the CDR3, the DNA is TGTGCCAGCAGATACTACGGGAGCTCCTATAATTCACCCCTCCACTTT. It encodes CASRYYGSSYNSPLHF.

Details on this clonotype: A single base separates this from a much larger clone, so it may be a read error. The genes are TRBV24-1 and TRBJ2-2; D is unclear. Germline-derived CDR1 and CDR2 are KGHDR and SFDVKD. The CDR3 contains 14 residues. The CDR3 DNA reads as TGTGCCACCGCCGCCCGGACGAACACCTGGGAGCTGTTTTTT. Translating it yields CATAARTNTWELFF.

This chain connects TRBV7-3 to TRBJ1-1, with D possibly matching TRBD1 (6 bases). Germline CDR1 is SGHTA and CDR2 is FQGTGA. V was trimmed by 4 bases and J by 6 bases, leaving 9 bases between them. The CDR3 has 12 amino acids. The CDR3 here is CASSYGGPEAFF. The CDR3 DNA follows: TGTGCCAGCAGCTACGGGGGGCCTGAAGCTTTCTTT.

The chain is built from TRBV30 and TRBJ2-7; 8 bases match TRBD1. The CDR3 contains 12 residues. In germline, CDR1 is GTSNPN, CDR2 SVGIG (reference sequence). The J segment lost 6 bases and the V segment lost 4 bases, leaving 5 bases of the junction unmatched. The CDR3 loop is CAWNRQGTEQYF. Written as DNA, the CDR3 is TGTGCCTGGAACAGACAGGGGACCGAGCAGTACTTC.

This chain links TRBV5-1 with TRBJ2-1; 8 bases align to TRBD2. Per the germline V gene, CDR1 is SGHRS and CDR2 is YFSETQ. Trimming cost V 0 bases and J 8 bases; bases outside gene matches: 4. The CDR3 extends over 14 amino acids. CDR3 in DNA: TGCGCCAGCAGCTTGGGGGGACTAGTAGATGAGCAGTTCTTC. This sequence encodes CASSLGGLVDEQFF.

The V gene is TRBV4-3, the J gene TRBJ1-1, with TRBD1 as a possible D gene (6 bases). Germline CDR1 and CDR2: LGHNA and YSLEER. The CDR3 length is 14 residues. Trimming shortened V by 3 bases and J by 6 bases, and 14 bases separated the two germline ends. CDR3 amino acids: CASSQRGASAEAFF. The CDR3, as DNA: TGCGCCAGCAGCCAGCGGGGGGCATCGGCTGAAGCTTTCTTT.

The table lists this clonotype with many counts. CDR3 residues: CASRPGALNTEAFF. CDR3 nucleotide sequence: TGTGCCAGCAGGCCGGGGGCATTGAACACTGAAGCTTTCTTT. The V gene is TRBV27, the J gene TRBJ1-1; TRBD1 might be the D (6 bases). The CDR3 consists of 14 residues. Deletions cut 6 bases from V and 0 bases from J, with 11 bases between. The V gene's germline CDR1 is MNHEY and CDR2 SMNVEV (reference sequence).

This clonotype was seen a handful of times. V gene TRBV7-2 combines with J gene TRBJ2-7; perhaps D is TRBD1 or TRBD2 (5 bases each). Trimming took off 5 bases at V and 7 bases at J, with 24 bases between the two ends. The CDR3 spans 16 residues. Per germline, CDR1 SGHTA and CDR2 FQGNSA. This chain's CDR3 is CASSPQDWRGWGEQYF. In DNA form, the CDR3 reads TGTGCCAGCAGCCCACAGGACTGGAGAGGATGGGGGGAGCAGTACTTC.

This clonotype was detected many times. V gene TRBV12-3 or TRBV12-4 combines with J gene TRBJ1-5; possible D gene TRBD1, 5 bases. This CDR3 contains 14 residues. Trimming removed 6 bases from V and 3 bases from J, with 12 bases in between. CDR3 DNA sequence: TGTGCCAGCAGCATTACAGGCAACAATCAGCCCCAGCATTTT. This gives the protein CASSITGNNQPQHF.

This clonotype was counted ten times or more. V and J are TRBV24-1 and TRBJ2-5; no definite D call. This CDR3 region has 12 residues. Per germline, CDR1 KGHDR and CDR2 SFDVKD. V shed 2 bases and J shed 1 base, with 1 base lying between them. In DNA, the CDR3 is TGTGCCACCAGTGATTCCCAAGAGACCCAGTACTTC. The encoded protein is CATSDSQETQYF.

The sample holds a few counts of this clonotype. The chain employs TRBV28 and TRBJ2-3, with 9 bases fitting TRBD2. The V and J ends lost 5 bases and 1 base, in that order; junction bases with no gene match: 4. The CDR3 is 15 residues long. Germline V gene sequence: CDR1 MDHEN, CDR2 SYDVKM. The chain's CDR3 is CASSPRTSGTDTQYF. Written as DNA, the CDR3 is TGTGCCAGCAGTCCTAGGACTAGCGGCACAGATACGCAGTATTTT.

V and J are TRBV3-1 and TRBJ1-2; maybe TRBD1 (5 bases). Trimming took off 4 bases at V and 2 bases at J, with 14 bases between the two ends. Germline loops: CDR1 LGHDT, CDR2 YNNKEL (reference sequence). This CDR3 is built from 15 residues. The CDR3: CASSPGGGTNYGYTF. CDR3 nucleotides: TGTGCCAGCAGCCCCGGGGGGGGAACGAACTATGGCTACACCTTC.

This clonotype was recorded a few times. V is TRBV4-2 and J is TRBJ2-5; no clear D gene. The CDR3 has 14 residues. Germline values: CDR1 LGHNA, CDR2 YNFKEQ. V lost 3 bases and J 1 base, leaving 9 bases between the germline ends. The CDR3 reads CASSQTGVQETQYF. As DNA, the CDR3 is TGTGCCAGCAGCCAGACGGGCGTCCAAGAGACCCAGTACTTC.

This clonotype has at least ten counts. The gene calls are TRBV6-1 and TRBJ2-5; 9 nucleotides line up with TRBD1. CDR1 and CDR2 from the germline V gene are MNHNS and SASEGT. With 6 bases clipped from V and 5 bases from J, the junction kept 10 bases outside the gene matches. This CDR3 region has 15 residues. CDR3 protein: CASRPGQGNTETQYF. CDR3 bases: TGTGCCAGCAGGCCAGGACAGGGGAATACGGAGACCCAGTACTTC.

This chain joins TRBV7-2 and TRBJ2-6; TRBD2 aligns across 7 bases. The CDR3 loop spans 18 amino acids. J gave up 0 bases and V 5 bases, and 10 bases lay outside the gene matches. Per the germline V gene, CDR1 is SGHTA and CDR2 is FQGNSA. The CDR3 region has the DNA TGTGCCAGCAGCCCTGCGCGGGGGAGGTACTCTGGGGCCAACGTCCTGACTTTC. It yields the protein CASSPARGRYSGANVLTF.

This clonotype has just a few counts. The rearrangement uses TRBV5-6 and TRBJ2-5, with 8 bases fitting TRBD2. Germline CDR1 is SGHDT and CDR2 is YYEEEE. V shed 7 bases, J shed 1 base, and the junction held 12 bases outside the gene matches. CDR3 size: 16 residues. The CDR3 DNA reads TGTGCCAGCGGCACGTCACCCAGCGGGGGCCAAGAGACCCAGTACTTC. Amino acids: CASGTSPSGGQETQYF.

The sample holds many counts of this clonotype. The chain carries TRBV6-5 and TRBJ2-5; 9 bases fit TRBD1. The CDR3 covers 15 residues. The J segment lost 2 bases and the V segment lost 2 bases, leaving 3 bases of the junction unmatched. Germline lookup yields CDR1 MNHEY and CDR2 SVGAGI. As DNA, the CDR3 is TGTGCCAGCAGTTACCGAGGGACAGGGCAAGAGACCCAGTACTTC. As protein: CASSYRGTGQETQYF.

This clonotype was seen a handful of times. CDR3 nucleotide sequence: TGTGCCAGCAGCTCGCCTAGCGGGCACGGCGGGGAGCTGTTTTTT. Its translation: CASSSPSGHGGELFF. The chain carries TRBV7-2 and TRBJ2-2; TRBD2 agrees at 8 bases. This CDR3 is built from 15 residues. V dropped 4 bases and J dropped 7; count of bases not matched to a gene: 8. Germline V gives CDR1 SGHTA, CDR2 FQGNSA.

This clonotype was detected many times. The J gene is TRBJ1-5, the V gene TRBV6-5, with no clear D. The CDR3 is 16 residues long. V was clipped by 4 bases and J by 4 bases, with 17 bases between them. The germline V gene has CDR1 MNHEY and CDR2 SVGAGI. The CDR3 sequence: CASSSKDSVPNQPQHF. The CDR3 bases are TGTGCCAGCAGTTCCAAGGATTCGGTCCCGAATCAGCCCCAGCATTTT.

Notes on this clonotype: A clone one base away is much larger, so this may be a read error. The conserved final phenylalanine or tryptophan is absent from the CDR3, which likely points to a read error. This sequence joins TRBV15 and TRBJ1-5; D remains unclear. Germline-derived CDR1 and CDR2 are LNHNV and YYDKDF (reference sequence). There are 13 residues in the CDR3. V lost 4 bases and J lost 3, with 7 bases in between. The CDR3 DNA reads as TGTGCCACCAGCATTACCTTCAATCAGCCCCAGCATCTT. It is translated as CATSITFNQPQHL.